This is a list of T cell receptor beta chains from one sample in a study of cytomegalovirus exposure and HLA in healthy donors. Some clones are missing from TCRdb's copy, which holds only in-frame ones; the method was immunoSEQ multiplex PCR. The sample lists approximately 76,000 clones, around 70% seen once, with 16% in the top ten. The sample taken for sequencing was PBMCs. The receptors originated from a woman aged 40 to 50 in good health and CMV-seropositive. CDR3s include the opening cysteine and the closing phenylalanine or tryptophan. Each record gives: V gene, J gene, clone size, D gene, CDR3 DNA, CDR3 protein. D genes are given only for firm matches. The size entry is marked missing in some rows and otherwise reads once, few, many or a size class.

TRBV28	TRBJ1-2	NA	TRBD1	TGTGCCAGCAGAACTGAGGGGGCCAACTATGGCTACACCTTC	CASRTEGANYGYTF
TRBV7-2	TRBJ2-1	few	NA	TGTGCCAGCAGCTTAGTAGATAGCGGCGAGCAGTTCTTC	CASSLVDSGEQFF
TRBV4-3	TRBJ2-1	NA	TRBD1	TGCGCCAGCAGCCAAGGTTTTAACACAGGGGGCGATGAGCAGTTCTTC	CASSQGFNTGGDEQFF
TRBV10-2	TRBJ1-1	NA	TRBD1	TGCGCCAACAGGGAACAGGGGGCGGGTATGAACACTGAAGCTTTCTTT	CANREQGAGMNTEAFF
TRBV5-6	TRBJ2-7	NA	TRBD1	TGTGCCAGCAGGAGCTCTCCGGGACAGGGGACAACGCAGTACTTC	CASRSSPGQGTTQYF
TRBV7-2	TRBJ2-5	NA	TRBD2	TGTGCCAGCAGCTTAGGGCCAGCGGGGGCACAAGAGACCCAGTACTTC	CASSLGPAGAQETQYF
TRBV9	TRBJ2-7	NA	NA	TGTGCCAGCAGCGTAGATGCCCAGGCCCCCTACGAGCAGTACTTC	CASSVDAQAPYEQYF
TRBV6-5	TRBJ1-4	NA	NA	TGTGCCAGCAGTGGGGGGGGGACTGCGAATGAAAAACTGTTTTTT	CASSGGGTANEKLFF
TRBV27	TRBJ1-2	NA	TRBD1	TGTGCCAGCAGTCCCGGGACAGGGGGCGCGTATGGCTACACCTTC	CASSPGTGGAYGYTF
TRBV5-6	TRBJ1-6	NA	NA	TGTGCCAGCAGCTTTGGTCCGAGCTCCTATAATTCACCCCTCCACTTT	CASSFGPSSYNSPLHF